These 9 T cell receptor beta chains were all obtained from the same sample, sequenced in a study of radiation and T cells in renal cell carcinoma. Profiling relied on immunoSEQ multiplex PCR, and the TCRdb table lists in-frame clones only, not all of them. The data hold about 130,000 clones, with around 81% observed a single time. Sample time point: blood 2 weeks post-SBRT. As to treatment: 15 Gy SBRT to primary tumor, nephrectomy 4 weeks later. This material consisted of blood, taken from a patient whose treatment included radiotherapy and nephrectomy. These receptors were obtained from a man aged 50-59 years with renal cell carcinoma.

This clone appeared a few times. The V and J genes are TRBV29-1 and TRBJ1-3; D remains unclear. Trimming took off 8 bases at V and 0 bases at J, with 8 bases between the two ends. CDR1 and CDR2 (germline): SQVTM, ANQGSEA. The CDR3 covers 12 residues. Here the CDR3 reads CSFENSGNTIYF. The CDR3 bases are TGCAGCTTCGAGAACTCTGGAAACACCATATATTTT.

The genes are TRBV28 and TRBJ1-4; tentatively, D is TRBD1 (5 bases). The V gene's germline CDR1 is MDHEN and CDR2 SYDVKM. The CDR3 runs 16 residues. V dropped 6 bases and J dropped 0 bases, with 14 bases sitting between them. CDR3 in amino acids: CASSVPGLSTNEKLFF. CDR3 sequence (DNA): TGTGCCAGCAGCGTTCCGGGACTTTCAACTAATGAAAAACTGTTTTTT.

The CDR3 region has the DNA TGCGCCAGCAGCTACGGACTAGCGGGAAGCTCCTACAATGAGCAGTTCTTC. This encodes CASSYGLAGSSYNEQFF. The V and J genes are TRBV5-1 and TRBJ2-1; the match to TRBD2 covers 12 bases. CDR3 length: 17 residues. Trimming cost V 3 bases and J 0 bases; bases outside gene matches: 4. Germline loops: CDR1 SGHRS, CDR2 YFSETQ.

This clone was found a few times. The genes are TRBV27 and TRBJ2-7; TRBD1 matches 8 bases. This CDR3 spans 15 amino acids. Trimming at V came to 8 bases and at J to 5 bases, leaving 14 bases not matched to a gene. CDR1 and CDR2 from the germline V gene are MNHEY and SMNVEV (reference sequence). CDR3 DNA sequence: TGTGCCAGCTGCTTATCCTGGACAGGGACCCACGAGCAGTACTTC. It is translated as CASCLSWTGTHEQYF.

The chain employs TRBV9 and TRBJ2-5, with 8 bases that match TRBD1. The CDR3 totals 14 residues. CDR1 is SGDLS, CDR2 YYNGEE, per germline. The J segment lost 4 bases and the V segment lost 1 base, leaving 3 bases of the junction unmatched. CDR3 nucleotide sequence: TGTGCCAGCAGCGTATCACAGGGGGGAGAGACCCAGTACTTC. Translation: CASSVSQGGETQYF.

The V call is TRBV5-5, the J call TRBJ1-5, with a possible D match to TRBD1 (5 bases). CDR3 length: 16 amino acids. CDR1 and CDR2 (germline): SGHKS, YYEKEE (reference sequence). V dropped 1 base and J dropped 1 base, with 12 bases sitting between them. DNA for the CDR3: TGTGCCAGCAGCTTGTTGGGAGGGGAGAGCAATCAGCCCCAGCATTTT. This encodes CASSLLGGESNQPQHF.

The chain employs TRBV10-3 and TRBJ2-3; TRBD2 matches at 12 bases. Germline CDR1 reads ENHRY; CDR2 reads SYGVKD. Trimming took 11 bases from V and 1 from J; bases not matched to a gene: 7. The CDR3 covers 15 residues. The CDR3 loop reads CAVTLAGGRTDTQYF. In DNA form, the CDR3 reads TGTGCCGTGACTCTAGCGGGAGGGCGCACAGATACGCAGTATTTT.

The J gene is TRBJ2-5, the V gene TRBV7-2; possible D gene TRBD1, 6 bases. V was cut by 7 bases and J by 5 bases, with 14 bases left in between. This CDR3 is 13 amino acids long. Germline loops: CDR1 SGHTA, CDR2 FQGNSA. The CDR3 DNA reads as TGTGCCAGCAATTTACAGGGAACGGAGACCCAGTACTTC. Its translation: CASNLQGTETQYF.

The CDR3 region has the DNA TGTGCCAGCAGTGAAGGGGCTGTATCCCGGCACAATCAGCCCCAGCATTTT. Translation: CASSEGAVSRHNQPQHF. V gene TRBV6-1 combines with J gene TRBJ1-5; D gene unclear. Germline values: CDR1 MNHNS, CDR2 SASEGT. The V and J ends lost 1 base and 3 bases respectively, with 16 bases between them. There are 17 residues in the CDR3.